This TCR beta chain came from a study of T cell responses to AZD1222 COVID-19 vaccine. Study findings and constraints: Nearly half of the spike-specific TCRs reportedly recognize variant regions that carry no mutations.

Per the germline V gene, CDR1 is LGHDT and CDR2 is YNNKEL (reference sequence). This CDR3 has 12 residues. V shed 3 bases and J shed 8 bases, with 8 bases lying between them. To note about this clone: The antigen is not known.

The protocol was immunoSEQ multiplex PCR, while the TCRdb copy is restricted to in-frame clones and leaves out a portion. The sample carries more than 100,000 clones, around 92% recorded once. The chain employs TRBV3-1 (or the pseudogene TRBV3-2) and TRBJ2-1, with D hard to call. This sample comprised peripheral blood, obtained 28 days after the second AZD1222 dose. The sequence derives from an adult who received the AZD1222 COVID-19 vaccine. The CDR3 bases are TGTGCCAGCAGCCATAGGGCCGATGAGCAGTTCTTC. This encodes CASSHRADEQFF.